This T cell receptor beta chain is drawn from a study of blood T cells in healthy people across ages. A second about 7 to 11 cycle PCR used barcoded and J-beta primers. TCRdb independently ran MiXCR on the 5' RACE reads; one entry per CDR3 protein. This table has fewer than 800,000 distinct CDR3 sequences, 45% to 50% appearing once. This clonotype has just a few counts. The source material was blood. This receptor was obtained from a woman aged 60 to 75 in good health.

CDR3 residues: CASSQDGAGGGDTQYF. The DNA of the CDR3 is TGCGCCAGCAGCCAAGACGGAGCGGGAGGGGGAGATACGCAGTATTTT. V and J are TRBV4-3 and TRBJ2-3; 10 nucleotides line up with TRBD2. The J segment lost 5 bases and the V segment lost 0 bases, leaving 5 bases of the junction unmatched. In germline, CDR1 is LGHNA, CDR2 YSLEER. The CDR3 consists of 16 residues.